These T cell receptor beta chains were read from a single sample in a study of shared clonotypes between healthy human individuals. Data came from immunoSEQ multiplex PCR; TCRdb stores just in-frame clones and leaves some out. Found here are millions of clones, roughly 95% of them singletons; the top ten hold 0.13%. Sequencing was performed on naive CD4+ T cells sorted from blood. The receptors were sampled from a young man in good health. Each CDR3 is given with its conserved first and last residue. The order of the fields is CDR3 protein, CDR3 DNA, D gene, J gene, clone size, V gene. A D gene is named only where the DNA matches it firmly. Expanded clones get a size class; other rows say once, few or many, or leave the size out.

CDR3: CASSWDGYTF
DNA: TGTGCCAGCAGCTGGGACGGCTACACCTTC
D: .
J: TRBJ1-2
size: once
V: TRBV5-8

CDR3: CASSYRSNQPQHF
DNA: TGTGCCAGCAGCTACCGTAGCAATCAGCCCCAGCATTTT
D: .
J: TRBJ1-5
size: once
V: TRBV7-9

CDR3: CASSLETGKNIQYF
DNA: TGTGCCAGCAGCCTTGAAACGGGCAAAAACATTCAGTACTTC
D: .
J: TRBJ2-4
size: .
V: TRBV7-2

CDR3: CASSKPDRVIYEQYF
DNA: TGTGCCAGCAGTAAACCGGACAGGGTGATCTACGAGCAGTACTTC
D: TRBD1
J: TRBJ2-7
size: .
V: TRBV6-5

CDR3: CASRGQGAGELFF
DNA: TGTGCCAGCAGAGGACAGGGCGCCGGGGAGCTGTTTTTT
D: TRBD1
J: TRBJ2-2
size: .
V: TRBV2

CDR3: CASSRGGKDTQYF
DNA: TGTGCCAGCTCTCGGGGTGGGAAGGATACGCAGTATTTT
D: .
J: TRBJ2-3
size: .
V: TRBV18

CDR3: CASSPQGSQPQHF
DNA: TGTGCCAGCAGCCCACAGGGGTCCCAGCCCCAGCATTTT
D: TRBD1
J: TRBJ1-5
size: .
V: TRBV7-8

CDR3: CAISAAEGQPQHF
DNA: TGTGCCATCAGTGCCGCGGAGGGTCAGCCCCAGCATTTT
D: .
J: TRBJ1-5
size: .
V: TRBV10-3

CDR3: CASSQHVTQYF
DNA: TGTGCCAGCAGCCAACACGTCACGCAGTATTTT
D: .
J: TRBJ2-3
size: .
V: TRBV14

CDR3: CASRQGTGELFF
DNA: TGTGCCAGCAGACAGGGGACCGGGGAGCTGTTTTTT
D: TRBD1
J: TRBJ2-2
size: .
V: TRBV6-6

CDR3: CASSPREGMGPEAFF
DNA: TGTGCCAGCTCACCAAGGGAGGGTATGGGGCCTGAAGCTTTCTTT
D: .
J: TRBJ1-1
size: .
V: TRBV18

CDR3: CASRPGLAGGSSYNEQFF
DNA: TGTGCCAGTAGACCCGGGCTAGCGGGAGGGAGCTCCTACAATGAGCAGTTCTTC
D: TRBD2
J: TRBJ2-1
size: .
V: TRBV19

CDR3: CASSPITGTETQYF
DNA: TGCGCCAGCAGCCCCATCACAGGCACGGAGACCCAGTACTTC
D: .
J: TRBJ2-5
size: .
V: TRBV5-1

CDR3: CASSAQGRWGENTGELFF
DNA: TGTGCCAGCAGTGCCCAAGGGCGGTGGGGCGAGAACACCGGGGAGCTGTTTTTT
D: .
J: TRBJ2-2
size: .
V: TRBV28

CDR3: CASSLAQQGKGTEAFF
DNA: TGTGCCAGCAGCTTAGCGCAACAGGGGAAAGGGACTGAAGCTTTCTTT
D: TRBD1
J: TRBJ1-1
size: once
V: TRBV7-2

CDR3: CASGLGTGGPYSNQPQHF
DNA: TGTGCTAGTGGTTTGGGCACAGGGGGACCCTATAGCAATCAGCCCCAGCATTTT
D: TRBD1
J: TRBJ1-5
size: .
V: TRBV12-5

CDR3: CASSLVYGQQETQYF
DNA: TGTGCCAGCAGCTTGGTGTATGGACAGCAAGAGACCCAGTACTTC
D: .
J: TRBJ2-5
size: .
V: TRBV5-4

CDR3: CASSLEGQLGYGYTF
DNA: TGCGCCAGCAGCTTGGAGGGACAGCTCGGCTATGGCTACACCTTC
D: TRBD1
J: TRBJ1-2
size: .
V: TRBV5-1

CDR3: CASSEGSGRDHQHF
DNA: TGTGCCAGCAGTGAAGGATCGGGTAGGGACCACCAGCATTTT
D: .
J: TRBJ1-5
size: .
V: TRBV2

CDR3: CASSPLTADTEAFF
DNA: TGTGCCAGCTCACCCCTTACAGCGGACACTGAAGCTTTCTTT
D: .
J: TRBJ1-1
size: .
V: TRBV18

CDR3: CASSQIQRPSSGNTIYF
DNA: TGTGCCAGCAGTCAAATACAGAGACCTAGCTCTGGAAACACCATATATTTT
D: .
J: TRBJ1-3
size: .
V: TRBV2

CDR3: CAISESGQLRTDTQYF
DNA: TGTGCCATCAGTGAGTCTGGACAGCTACGCACAGATACGCAGTATTTT
D: .
J: TRBJ2-3
size: .
V: TRBV10-3

CDR3: CATSFATNEKLFF
DNA: TGTGCCACTTCGTTTGCAACTAATGAAAAACTGTTTTTT
D: .
J: TRBJ1-4
size: .
V: TRBV28

CDR3: CASSFQQGYYGYTF
DNA: TGTGCCAGCAGTTTCCAACAGGGGTACTATGGCTACACCTTC
D: TRBD1
J: TRBJ1-2
size: .
V: TRBV6-5

CDR3: CATSRDWPGQGNQETQYF
DNA: TGTGCCACCAGCAGAGATTGGCCGGGACAGGGGAATCAAGAGACCCAGTACTTC
D: TRBD1
J: TRBJ2-5
size: .
V: TRBV15

CDR3: CASSLDSGGRGNGYTF
DNA: TGTGCCAGCAGCTTAGATTCCGGAGGACGAGGGAATGGCTACACCTTC
D: .
J: TRBJ1-2
size: .
V: TRBV7-9

CDR3: CASSPETASYEQYF
DNA: TGTGCCAGCAGCCCTGAGACAGCTTCCTACGAGCAGTACTTC
D: .
J: TRBJ2-7
size: once
V: TRBV14

CDR3: CASTIYGQTYEQYF
DNA: TGTGCCAGCACAATTTACGGGCAGACCTACGAGCAGTACTTC
D: .
J: TRBJ2-7
size: .
V: TRBV5-6

CDR3: CAWSDPGADGYTF
DNA: TGTGCCTGGAGTGACCCCGGCGCAGATGGCTACACCTTC
D: .
J: TRBJ1-2
size: .
V: TRBV30

CDR3: CASSIGAGHYEQYF
DNA: TGTGCCAGTAGTATAGGAGCAGGCCACTACGAGCAGTACTTC
D: .
J: TRBJ2-7
size: .
V: TRBV19

CDR3: CASSTIQGQSPGNTIYF
DNA: TGTGCCAGCAGCACTATACAGGGACAGTCTCCTGGAAACACCATATATTTT
D: TRBD1
J: TRBJ1-3
size: .
V: TRBV7-9

CDR3: CASSIGQGVYEQYF
DNA: TGTGCCAGCAGCATCGGACAGGGCGTCTACGAGCAGTACTTC
D: TRBD1
J: TRBJ2-7
size: .
V: TRBV9

CDR3: CASSLGVSGNTIYF
DNA: TGTGCCAGCAGTCTGGGGGTTTCTGGAAACACCATATATTTT
D: .
J: TRBJ1-3
size: once
V: TRBV2

CDR3: CASSPGTSALETQYF
DNA: TGTGCCAGCAGCCCCGGGACTAGCGCTTTGGAGACCCAGTACTTC
D: TRBD2
J: TRBJ2-5
size: .
V: TRBV11-2

CDR3: CASSLKRELSYEQYF
DNA: TGTGCCAGCAGCCTTAAGCGGGAGCTCTCCTACGAGCAGTACTTC
D: TRBD2
J: TRBJ2-7
size: .
V: TRBV7-8

CDR3: CASSPGAGGTTEAFF
DNA: TGTGCCAGCAGCCCAGGGGCAGGGGGCACAACTGAAGCTTTCTTT
D: TRBD1
J: TRBJ1-1
size: once
V: TRBV7-9

CDR3: CASSRSGGLQETQYF
DNA: TGTGCCAGCAGTAGAAGCGGGGGCCTCCAAGAGACCCAGTACTTC
D: TRBD2
J: TRBJ2-5
size: .
V: TRBV7-3

CDR3: CASSYRDRVNEQYF
DNA: TGTGCCAGCAGCTACCGGGACAGGGTCAACGAGCAGTACTTC
D: TRBD1
J: TRBJ2-7
size: .
V: TRBV7-8

CDR3: CASSIRTANTGELFF
DNA: TGTGCCAGCAGTATACGGACAGCCAACACCGGGGAGCTGTTTTTT
D: .
J: TRBJ2-2
size: .
V: TRBV11-2

CDR3: CASSQGQPLAGGPNEQFF
DNA: TGCGCCAGCAGCCAAGGACAACCTCTAGCGGGAGGGCCTAATGAGCAGTTCTTC
D: TRBD2
J: TRBJ2-1
size: .
V: TRBV4-1

CDR3: CASSVVAGGNTEAFF
DNA: TGTGCCAGCAGCGTAGTTGCGGGGGGAAACACTGAAGCTTTCTTT
D: .
J: TRBJ1-1
size: .
V: TRBV9

CDR3: CASSLWGLATTYNEQFF
DNA: TGTGCCAGCAGTTTATGGGGACTAGCGACCACCTACAATGAGCAGTTCTTC
D: TRBD2
J: TRBJ2-1
size: .
V: TRBV28

CDR3: CASSQETAQGGEKLFF
DNA: TGTGCCAGCAGCCAAGAAACAGCACAGGGAGGCGAAAAACTGTTTTTT
D: .
J: TRBJ1-4
size: .
V: TRBV4-2

CDR3: CAWRGSGNTIYF
DNA: TGTGCCTGGAGAGGATCTGGAAACACCATATATTTT
D: .
J: TRBJ1-3
size: once
V: TRBV30

CDR3: CASSWGQGLEETQYF
DNA: TGCGCCAGCAGCTGGGGACAGGGCTTAGAAGAGACCCAGTACTTC
D: TRBD1
J: TRBJ2-5
size: .
V: TRBV5-1

CDR3: CASSLDRWGTDTQYF
DNA: TGTGCCAGCAGCTTGGACAGGTGGGGCACAGATACGCAGTATTTT
D: .
J: TRBJ2-3
size: .
V: TRBV5-6

CDR3: CASRRTGSHEQYF
DNA: TGTGCCAGCAGGAGGACAGGGTCACACGAGCAGTACTTC
D: TRBD1
J: TRBJ2-7
size: .
V: TRBV27

CDR3: CASSAIKAWGFSSYEQYF
DNA: TGTGCCAGCAGTGCCATCAAGGCTTGGGGCTTTAGCTCCTACGAGCAGTACTTC
D: .
J: TRBJ2-7
size: .
V: TRBV6-1

CDR3: CASSYTDSGGYTF
DNA: TGTGCCAGCAGTTACACGGATTCCGGCGGCTACACCTTC
D: .
J: TRBJ1-2
size: once
V: TRBV6-6

CDR3: CASSLVGTTDTQYF
DNA: TGCGCCAGCAGCTTAGTGGGGACCACAGATACGCAGTATTTT
D: .
J: TRBJ2-3
size: .
V: TRBV5-1

CDR3: CAISDQGAGYNEQFF
DNA: TGTGCCATCAGTGACCAGGGGGCAGGCTACAATGAGCAGTTCTTC
D: TRBD1
J: TRBJ2-1
size: .
V: TRBV10-3

CDR3: CASSTLLAGGNTGELFF
DNA: TGTGCCAGCAGCACCCTTCTGGCGGGTGGAAACACCGGGGAGCTGTTTTTT
D: .
J: TRBJ2-2
size: .
V: TRBV7-9

CDR3: CASSVGYYGYTF
DNA: TGTGCCAGCAGTGTTGGGTACTATGGCTACACCTTC
D: .
J: TRBJ1-2
size: .
V: TRBV2

CDR3: CASSRTGSLNTEAFF
DNA: TGTGCCAGCAGCAGAACGGGCAGCCTCAACACTGAAGCTTTCTTT
D: .
J: TRBJ1-1
size: .
V: TRBV7-9

CDR3: CASSLDGGGDYNEQFF
DNA: TGCGCCAGCAGCTTGGATGGGGGCGGCGACTACAATGAGCAGTTCTTC
D: .
J: TRBJ2-1
size: .
V: TRBV5-1

CDR3: CASSQGVLAGSTYEQYF
DNA: TGCGCCAGCAGCCAAGGAGTGCTAGCGGGGTCCACCTACGAGCAGTACTTC
D: TRBD2
J: TRBJ2-7
size: .
V: TRBV4-1

CDR3: CASSLQGGAYEQYF
DNA: TGTGCCAGCAGTCTCCAAGGGGGCGCATACGAGCAGTACTTC
D: TRBD1
J: TRBJ2-7
size: .
V: TRBV6-5